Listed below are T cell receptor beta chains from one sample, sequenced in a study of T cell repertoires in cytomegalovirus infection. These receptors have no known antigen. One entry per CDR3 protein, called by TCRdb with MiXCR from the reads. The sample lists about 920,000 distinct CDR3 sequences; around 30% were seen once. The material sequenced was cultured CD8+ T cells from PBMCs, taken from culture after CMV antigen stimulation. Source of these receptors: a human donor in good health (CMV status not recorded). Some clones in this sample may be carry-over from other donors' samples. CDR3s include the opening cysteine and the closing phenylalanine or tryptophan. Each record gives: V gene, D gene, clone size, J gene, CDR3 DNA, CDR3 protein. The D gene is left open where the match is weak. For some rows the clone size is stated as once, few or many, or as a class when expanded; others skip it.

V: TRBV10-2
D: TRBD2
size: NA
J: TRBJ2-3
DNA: TGCGCCAGCAGTGCTAGCGGGGGGCGGGCAGATACGCAGTATTTT
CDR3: CASSASGGRADTQYF

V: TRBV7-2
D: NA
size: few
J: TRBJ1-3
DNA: TGTGCCAGCAGCTTATGGGACTCTGGAAACACCATATATTTT
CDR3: CASSLWDSGNTIYF

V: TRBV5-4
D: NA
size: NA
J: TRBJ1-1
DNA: TGTGCCAGCAGCGGGCTGGGGGGGGGCGCGGGTTTCACTGAAGCTTTCTTT
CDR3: CASSGLGGGAGFTEAFF

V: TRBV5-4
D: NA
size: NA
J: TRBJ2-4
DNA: TGTGCCAGCAGCCCTGGGACGCAAGAGCGGGACATTCAGTACTTC
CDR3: CASSPGTQERDIQYF

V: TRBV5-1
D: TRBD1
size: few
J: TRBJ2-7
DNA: TGCGCCAGCAGCGCGAGGACAGGAGAGGGCTACGAGCAGTACTTC
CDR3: CASSARTGEGYEQYF

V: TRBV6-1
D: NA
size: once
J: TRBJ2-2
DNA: TGTGCCAGCAGTGAAGCTGACGGGGTATGGACCGGGGAGCTGTTTTTT
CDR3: CASSEADGVWTGELFF

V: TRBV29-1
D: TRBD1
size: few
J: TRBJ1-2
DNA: TGCAGCGTCACGTTGTGGGACAGGGGAACGCTTAACTATGGCTACACCTTC
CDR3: CSVTLWDRGTLNYGYTF

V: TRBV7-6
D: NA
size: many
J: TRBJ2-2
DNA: TGTGCCAGCAGTCACAGGGAAAACGGGGAGCTGTTTTTT
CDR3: CASSHRENGELFF

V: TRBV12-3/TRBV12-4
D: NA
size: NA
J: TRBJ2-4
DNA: TGTGCCAGCAGTTTAGACAGTGCCAAAAACATTCAGTACTTC
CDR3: CASSLDSAKNIQYF

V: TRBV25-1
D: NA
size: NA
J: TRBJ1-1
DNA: TGTGCCAGCAGTGAATTGACCGAAGCTTTCTTT
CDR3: CASSELTEAFF

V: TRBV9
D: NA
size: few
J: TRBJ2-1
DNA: TGTGCCAGCAGCGTCGCTAGGGCCAATGAGCAGTTCTTC
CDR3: CASSVARANEQFF

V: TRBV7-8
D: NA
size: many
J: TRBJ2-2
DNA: TGTGCCAGCAGCTTAATGGGTAGCTGGGGTGCCGGGGAGCTGTTTTTT
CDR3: CASSLMGSWGAGELFF

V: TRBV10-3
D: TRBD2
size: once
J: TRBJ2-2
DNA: TGTGCCATCAGCGAGGGACTAGCGGGGGTGACCGGGGAGCTGTTTTTT
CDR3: CAISEGLAGVTGELFF

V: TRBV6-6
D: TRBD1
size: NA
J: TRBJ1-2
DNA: TGTGCCAGCGATCCCGATCGACAGGGAGGATATGGCTACACCTTC
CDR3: CASDPDRQGGYGYTF

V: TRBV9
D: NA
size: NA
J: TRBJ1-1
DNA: TGTGCCAGCAGCGTAGACGATAGGGGCCTTGGAAGGACTGAAGCTTTCTTT
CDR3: CASSVDDRGLGRTEAFF

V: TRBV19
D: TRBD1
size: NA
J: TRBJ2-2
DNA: TGTGCCAGTACCTCGACAGGGAGCACCGGGGAGCTGTTTTTT
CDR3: CASTSTGSTGELFF

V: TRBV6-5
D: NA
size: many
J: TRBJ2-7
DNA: TGTGCCACGTACGGAATGGGACAACAGTACTTC
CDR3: CATYGMGQQYF

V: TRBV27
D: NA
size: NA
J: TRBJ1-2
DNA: TGTGCCAGCAGTCCCTCCTCGGGAGACAGCAACTATGGCTACACCTTC
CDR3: CASSPSSGDSNYGYTF

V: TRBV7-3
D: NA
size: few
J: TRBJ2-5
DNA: TGTGCCAGCGAAACGAAAAAAGAAATCCCAGAGACCCAGTACTTC
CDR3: CASETKKEIPETQYF

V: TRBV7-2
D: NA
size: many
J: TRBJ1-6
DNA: TGTGCCAGCAGCTTAGCCGCTCCTTCCGCCGGGACTTATAATTCACCCCTCCACTTT
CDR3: CASSLAAPSAGTYNSPLHF

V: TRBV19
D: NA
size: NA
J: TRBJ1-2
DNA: TGTGCCAGTAGTACAAAGACAACTAACTATGGCTACACCTTC
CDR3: CASSTKTTNYGYTF

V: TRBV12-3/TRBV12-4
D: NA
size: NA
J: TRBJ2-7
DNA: TGTGCCAGCAGTTCCGATAACGAGCAGTACTTC
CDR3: CASSSDNEQYF

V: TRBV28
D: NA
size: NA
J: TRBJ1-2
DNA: TGTGCCAGCAGCCCTTGGCGGGACTATGGCTACACCTTC
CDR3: CASSPWRDYGYTF

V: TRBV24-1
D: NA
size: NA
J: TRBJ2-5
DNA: TGTGCCACCAGTGATTTGCGAGACCAAGAGACCCAGTACTTC
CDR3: CATSDLRDQETQYF

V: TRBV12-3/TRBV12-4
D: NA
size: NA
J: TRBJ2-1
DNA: TGTGCCAGCAGTTTTTGGGGTGCGGATGAGCAGTTCTTC
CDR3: CASSFWGADEQFF

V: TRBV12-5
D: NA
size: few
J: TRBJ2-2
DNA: TGTGCTAGTGGTTTGGACAACCCCCCCGGGGAGCTGTTTTTT
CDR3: CASGLDNPPGELFF

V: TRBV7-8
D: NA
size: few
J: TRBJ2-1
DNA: TGTGCCAGCAGCTACAAGGGGTGGTCCTACAATGAGCAGTTCTTC
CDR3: CASSYKGWSYNEQFF

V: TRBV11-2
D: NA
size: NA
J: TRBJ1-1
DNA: TGTGCCAGCAGCTTAGACCCAAACTACATGAACACTGAAGCTTTCTTT
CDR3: CASSLDPNYMNTEAFF

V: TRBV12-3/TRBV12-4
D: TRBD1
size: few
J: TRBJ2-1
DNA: TGTGCCAGCAGCCACGGGACAGGGGAGATCAATGAGCAGTTCTTC
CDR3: CASSHGTGEINEQFF